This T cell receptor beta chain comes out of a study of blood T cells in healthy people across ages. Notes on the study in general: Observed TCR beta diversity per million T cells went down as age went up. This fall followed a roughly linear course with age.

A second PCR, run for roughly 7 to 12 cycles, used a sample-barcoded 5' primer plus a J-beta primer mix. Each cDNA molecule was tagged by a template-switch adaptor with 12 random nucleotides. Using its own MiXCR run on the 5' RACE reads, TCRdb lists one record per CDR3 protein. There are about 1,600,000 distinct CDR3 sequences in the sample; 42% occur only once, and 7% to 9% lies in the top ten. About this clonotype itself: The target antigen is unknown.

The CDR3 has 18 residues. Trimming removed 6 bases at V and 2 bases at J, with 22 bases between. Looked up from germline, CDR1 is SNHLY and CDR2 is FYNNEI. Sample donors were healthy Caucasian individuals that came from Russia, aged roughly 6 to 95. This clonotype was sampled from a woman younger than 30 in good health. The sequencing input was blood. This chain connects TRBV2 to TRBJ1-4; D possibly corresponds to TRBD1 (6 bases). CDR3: CASRAGQPSDGTNEKLFF. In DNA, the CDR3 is TGTGCCAGCAGAGCGGGACAACCATCCGACGGGACTAATGAAAAACTGTTTTTT. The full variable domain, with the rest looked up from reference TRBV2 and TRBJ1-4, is EPEVTQTPSHQVTQMGQEVILRCVPISNHLYFYWYRQILGQKVEFLVSFYNNEISEKSEIFDDQFSVERPDGSNFTLKIRSTKLEDSAMYFCASRAGQPSDGTNEKLFFGSGTQLSVL.